This passage covers 18 T cell receptor beta chains from one sample sequenced in a study of blood T cell repertoires in COVID-19. Sequenced by immunoSEQ multiplex PCR; TCRdb stores in-frame clones only, minus some. This sample has 50,000 to 70,000 clones; around 84% occur once, and the top ten carry about 7%. The sequencing sample was made of peripheral blood. The receptors here all came from a human donor with active COVID-19. The donor label of this sample is uncertain.

The count of this clone is one. The gene calls are TRBV5-1 and TRBJ2-1; D gene unclear. CDR1 and CDR2 from the germline V gene are SGHRS and YFSETQ. V lost 5 bases and J 10 bases, leaving 10 bases between the germline ends. CDR3 length: 11 amino acids. In DNA, the CDR3 is TGCGCCAGCAGGTCAGGCAACGAGCAGTTCTTC. Translation gives CASRSGNEQFF.

The chain combines TRBV30 with TRBJ1-3; TRBD1 might be the D (6 bases). This CDR3 region has 16 residues. V was cut by 4 bases and J by 4 bases, with 20 bases left in between. Germline loops: CDR1 GTSNPN, CDR2 SVGIG (reference sequence). The CDR3: CAWTERTRDIGNTIYF. In DNA form, the CDR3 reads TGTGCCTGGACCGAACGCACACGGGACATCGGAAACACCATATATTTT.

The V and J genes are TRBV6-5 and TRBJ1-1; D remains unclear. The CDR3 has 13 amino acids. Germline assignment: CDR1 MNHEY and CDR2 SVGAGI. V dropped 4 bases and J dropped 0 bases, with 6 bases sitting between them. CDR3 sequence reads: CASSSDLNTEAFF. The CDR3 DNA sequence: TGTGCCAGCAGTTCCGACTTGAACACTGAAGCTTTCTTT.

Remarks on this clone: The junction departs from germline at one end; a sequencing error may be responsible. The chain has TRBV7-7 and TRBJ2-5; no definite D call. CDR3 length equals 13 residues. Germline assignment: CDR1 SSHAT and CDR2 FNYEAQ (reference sequence). The CDR3 DNA follows: TGTGCTAGCAGCTTCGGGTACCAAGAGACCCAGTACTTC. It is translated as CASSFGYQETQYF.

The chain employs TRBV30 and TRBJ1-1; 8 bases are a match to TRBD1. Per germline, CDR1 GTSNPN and CDR2 SVGIG (reference sequence). V gave up 3 bases and J gave up 6 bases; unmatched junction bases: 6. The CDR3 consists of 13 residues. CDR3 DNA sequence: TGTGCCTGGAGCGACAGGGGTTCCGCTGAAGCTTTCTTT. Translation: CAWSDRGSAEAFF.

The CDR3 nucleotides read TGTGCCAGTAGTATTAGCGCATATAGCAATCAGCCCCAGCATTTT. Amino acids: CASSISAYSNQPQHF. The chain couples TRBV19 to TRBJ1-5; no clear D. Trimming took off 3 bases at V and 0 bases at J, with 9 bases between the two ends. Germline values: CDR1 LNHDA, CDR2 SQIVND (reference sequence). CDR3 size: 15 residues.

This chain uses TRBV30 with TRBJ1-5, with a tentative D call TRBD1 (6 bases). This CDR3 region has 13 residues. The germline V gene encodes CDR1 GTSNPN and CDR2 SVGIG (reference sequence). V lost 4 bases, J lost 6 bases, and 13 bases lay in between. The DNA for the CDR3 is TGTGCCTGGACAGAAGGGGGTACTCAGCCCCAGCATTTT. Translation gives CAWTEGGTQPQHF.

The sample holds a few counts of this clone. This rearrangement joins TRBV14 to TRBJ2-7, with a tentative D call TRBD1 (5 bases). V lost 4 bases, J lost 3 bases, and 16 bases lay in between. CDR3 size: 15 residues. Germline CDR1 SGHDN, CDR2 FVKESK. CDR3 loop: CASSPFETEVYEQYF. CDR3 DNA: TGTGCCAGCAGCCCCTTCGAGACAGAGGTCTACGAGCAGTACTTC.

The rearrangement joins TRBV27 to TRBJ1-2, with D hard to call. The germline V gene has CDR1 MNHEY and CDR2 SMNVEV (reference sequence). This CDR3 has 15 amino acids. Trimming pared 4 bases from V and 8 bases from J, leaving 20 bases between. The CDR3 is CASSSYPGSLGGYTF. CDR3 DNA sequence: TGTGCCAGCAGTTCCTACCCGGGATCCTTGGGAGGCTACACCTTC.

The chain is built from TRBV29-1 and TRBJ2-5; D is ambiguous. Trimming left V 7 bases short and J 1 base short, with 10 bases between. There are 12 residues in the CDR3. Germline lookup yields CDR1 SQVTM and CDR2 ANQGSEA. Here the CDR3 DNA reads TGCAGCGCCCTGACGGGCCAAGAGACCCAGTACTTC. This translates into CSALTGQETQYF.

This chain's CDR3 is CASSLRPGRVDEQYF. In DNA, the CDR3 is TGTGCCAGCAGTTTACGTCCAGGGAGGGTAGACGAGCAGTACTTC. The genes are TRBV27 and TRBJ2-7; 7 positions agree with TRBD2. Germline assignment: CDR1 MNHEY and CDR2 SMNVEV (reference sequence). The ends lost 2 bases at V and 5 bases at J; junction bases unmatched: 9. The CDR3 has 15 residues.

The genes are TRBV30 and TRBJ2-1; possibly TRBD1 for D (5 bases). Germline-derived CDR1 and CDR2 are GTSNPN and SVGIG (reference sequence). CDR3 length equals 15 residues. V was shortened by 2 bases and J by 0 bases, with 11 bases between the two germline ends. The CDR3 reads CAWSSGDSSYNEQFF. CDR3 in DNA: TGTGCCTGGAGTTCTGGCGACAGCTCCTACAATGAGCAGTTCTTC. Full variable domain (missing parts from reference TRBV30 and TRBJ2-1): SQTIHQWPATLVQPVGSPLSLECTVEGTSNPNLYWYRQAAGRGLQLLFYSVGIGQISSEVPQNLSASRPQDRQFILSSKKLLLSDSGFYLCAWSSGDSSYNEQFFGPGTRLTVL.

V gene TRBV6-5 combines with J gene TRBJ1-2; D gene ambiguous. The V gene lost 2 bases and the J gene lost 2 bases, with 12 bases spanning the gap. This CDR3 contains 15 residues. Germline V gene lookup returns CDR1 MNHEY and CDR2 SVGAGI. In DNA form, the CDR3 reads TGTGCCAGCAGTTACGCCGGAGGAGGGAACTATGGCTACACCTTC. Its translation is CASSYAGGGNYGYTF.

The genes are TRBV7-8 and TRBJ2-1, with 10 bases fitting TRBD2. CDR1 is SGHVS, CDR2 FQNEAQ, per germline. The CDR3 spans 20 residues. The J segment lost 0 bases and the V segment lost 5 bases, leaving 16 bases of the junction unmatched. CDR3 DNA sequence: TGTGCCAGCAGCACCAGACTAGCGGGCCTTTTAATCCGCTCCTACAATGAGCAGTTCTTC. Translating it yields CASSTRLAGLLIRSYNEQFF.

V and J are TRBV4-2 and TRBJ1-4; no definite D call. The V and J ends lost 1 base and 8 bases respectively, with 14 bases between them. Germline V gene sequence: CDR1 LGHNA, CDR2 YNFKEQ. The CDR3 runs 15 residues. CDR3 in amino acids: CASSQGLGSAEKLFF. In DNA form, the CDR3 reads TGTGCCAGCAGCCAAGGACTCGGCTCGGCGGAAAAACTGTTTTTT.

This chain links TRBV27 with TRBJ1-1; 7 bases are a match to TRBD1. Germline loops: CDR1 MNHEY, CDR2 SMNVEV (reference sequence). V lost 4 bases, J lost 1 base, and 9 bases stayed unmatched. This CDR3 has 16 amino acids. For the CDR3, the DNA is TGTGCCAGCAGTTCCTACCTTAGGACAGGGAACACTGAAGCTTTCTTT. Its translation is CASSSYLRTGNTEAFF.

The J gene is TRBJ2-2, the V gene TRBV4-2, with 8 bases matching TRBD2. The CDR3 spans 16 residues. Germline CDR1 is LGHNA and CDR2 is YNFKEQ. V gave up 0 bases and J gave up 4 bases; unmatched junction bases: 4. The CDR3, as DNA: TGTGCCAGCAGCCAAGACCCCGGACTAGCCACCGGGGAGCTGTTTTTT. Residues: CASSQDPGLATGELFF.

The V gene is TRBV18, the J gene TRBJ2-5, with 13 bases matching TRBD2. The germline V gene encodes CDR1 KGHSH and CDR2 LQKENI. The J segment lost 5 bases and the V segment lost 3 bases, leaving 6 bases of the junction unmatched. The CDR3 sequence is 16 residues long. This CDR3 is CASSPTSGRPEETQYF. The CDR3 nucleotides are TGTGCCAGCTCACCGACTAGCGGGAGGCCGGAGGAGACCCAGTACTTC. The full variable domain, rest sourced from reference TRBV18 and TRBJ2-5, is NAGVMQNPRHLVRRRGQEARLRCSPMKGHSHVYWYRQLPEEGLKFMVYLQKENIIDESGMPKERFSAEFPKEGPSILRIQQVVRGDSAAYFCASSPTSGRPEETQYFGPGTRLLVL.